The subject of this entry is one T cell receptor beta chain. In its sample, this clonotype was seen many times. Its antigen is not yet known. No base quality information exists; no much larger clone differs at one position. The sample comes from a study of early T cells in non-severe SARS-CoV-2 infection (dated by TCRdb to the early 2020s). Background on the whole study: Bulk RNA from unsorted whole blood was used for TCR sequencing, so alpha and beta chains could not be paired.

The CDR3 runs 13 residues from the cysteine to the phenylalanine. Here the CDR3 DNA is all that survives: 39 bases in frame from base 1. At the junction V is shortened by 8 bases and J by 3 bases; bases outside the gene matches: 4. Library generation was performed with 5' RACE. The sequencer was a NextSeq 500. Unique molecular identifiers were attached to individual cDNA molecules in the TCR library protocol so that sequencing error and PCR bias could be corrected. Sequencing covered both TCR alpha and beta chains, and within each sample the abundances of alpha and beta sequences were tightly co-correlated. The original pipeline was this. Decombinator V4 was used to annotate TCR sequences for V gene, J gene and CDR3. TCRs were defined as expanded if a significant change between any two time points was detected under a Poisson model with p below 0.0001. TCR abundances were normalised to the total number of TCRs sequenced in each sample and reported as counts per million. TRAV1-2 paired with TRAJ12, TRAJ20 or TRAJ33 defined MAIT TCRs, while TRAV10 paired with TRAJ18 defined iNKT TCRs. VDJdb, accessed 1 November 2021, was searched for CMV, EBV and SARS-CoV-2 annotated TCRs, excluding TCRs annotated for multiple antigens. In-frame beta chains were kept once TCRdb had trimmed the public reads at Q25 with fastp and called clones with MiXCR. Rows merge per CDR3 protein into single entries with the most common DNA and genes. V and J calls and clone size were set by TCRdb, not the authors. Here the sample has 60,000 or so distinct CDR3 sequences; 8.7% occur a single time. About 3.8% of the sample belongs to the ten largest clones.

The full study reports these points: VDJdb matching was skewed toward anti-spike CD8 responses, so virus-specific expansions were likely underestimated and private and CD4 specificities were missed.

Set within a cohort of healthcare workers in London, UK, this nested case-control study involved weekly PCR testing of nasopharyngeal swabs along with blood sampling. Healthcare workers were enrolled in the week of the UK lockdown, from 23 to 31 March 2020, and were followed every week for up to about 16 weeks. The TCR was taken from an adult who was a healthcare worker with PCR-confirmed SARS-CoV-2 infection or an uninfected control (not recorded which). Material: whole blood, obtained at baseline. The rearranged chain carries TRBV12-3 or TRBV12-4 and TRBJ2-7, and 10 junction bases match TRBD2. CDR3 sequence: CASQLAGIYEQYF. The sequence in DNA is TGTGCCAGCCAACTAGCGGGAATCTACGAGCAGTACTTC.